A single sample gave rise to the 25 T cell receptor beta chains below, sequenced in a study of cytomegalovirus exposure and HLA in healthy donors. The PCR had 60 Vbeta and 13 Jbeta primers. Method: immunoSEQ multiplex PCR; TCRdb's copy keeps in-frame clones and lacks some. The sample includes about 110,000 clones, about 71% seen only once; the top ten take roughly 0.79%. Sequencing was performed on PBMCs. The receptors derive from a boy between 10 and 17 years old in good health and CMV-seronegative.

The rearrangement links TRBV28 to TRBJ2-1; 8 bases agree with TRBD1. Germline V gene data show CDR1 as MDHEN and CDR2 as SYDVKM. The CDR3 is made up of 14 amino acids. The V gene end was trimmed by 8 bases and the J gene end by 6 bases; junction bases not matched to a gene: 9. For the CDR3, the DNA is TGTGCCAGCGATACAGGGGGTAGGAGCAATGAGCAGTTCTTC. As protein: CASDTGGRSNEQFF.

CDR3 loop: CASSNEAPSGEKLFF. The CDR3 nucleotides are TGTGCCAGCAGCAACGAAGCCCCGTCGGGTGAAAAACTGTTTTTT. This chain uses TRBV21-1 with TRBJ1-4. TRBV21-1 is reported as a pseudogene. CDR3 length: 15 residues.

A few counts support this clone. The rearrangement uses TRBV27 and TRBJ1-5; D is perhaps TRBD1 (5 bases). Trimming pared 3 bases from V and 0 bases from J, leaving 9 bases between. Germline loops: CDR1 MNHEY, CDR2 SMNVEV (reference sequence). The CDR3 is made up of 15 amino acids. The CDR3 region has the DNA TGTGCCAGCAGTTTTTTAGGGGCTAGCAATCAGCCCCAGCATTTT. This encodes CASSFLGASNQPQHF.

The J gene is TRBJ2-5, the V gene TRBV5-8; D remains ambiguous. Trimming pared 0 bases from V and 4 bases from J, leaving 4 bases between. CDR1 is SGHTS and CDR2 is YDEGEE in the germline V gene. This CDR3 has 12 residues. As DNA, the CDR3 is TGTGCCAGCAGCTTGGCCGGAGAGACCCAGTACTTC. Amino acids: CASSLAGETQYF.

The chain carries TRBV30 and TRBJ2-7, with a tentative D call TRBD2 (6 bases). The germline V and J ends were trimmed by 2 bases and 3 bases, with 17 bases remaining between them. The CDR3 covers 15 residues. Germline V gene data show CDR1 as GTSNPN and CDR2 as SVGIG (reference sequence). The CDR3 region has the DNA TGTGCCTGGAGTAGTCCGGGACTCAAGGGCTACGAGCAGTACTTC. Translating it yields CAWSSPGLKGYEQYF.

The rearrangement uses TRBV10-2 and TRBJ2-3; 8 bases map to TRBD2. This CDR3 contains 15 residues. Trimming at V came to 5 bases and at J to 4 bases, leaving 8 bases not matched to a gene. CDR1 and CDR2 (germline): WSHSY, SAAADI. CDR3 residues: CASSSGGFSSDTQYF. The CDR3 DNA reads TGCGCCAGCAGTTCGGGGGGGTTTAGCTCAGATACGCAGTATTTT.

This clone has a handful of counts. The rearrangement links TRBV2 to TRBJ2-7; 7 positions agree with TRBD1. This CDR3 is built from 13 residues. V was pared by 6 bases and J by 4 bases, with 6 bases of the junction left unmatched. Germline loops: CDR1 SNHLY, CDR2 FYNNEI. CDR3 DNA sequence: TGTGCCAGCAGGCTCAGGGGGATGTACGAGCAGTACTTC. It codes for CASRLRGMYEQYF.

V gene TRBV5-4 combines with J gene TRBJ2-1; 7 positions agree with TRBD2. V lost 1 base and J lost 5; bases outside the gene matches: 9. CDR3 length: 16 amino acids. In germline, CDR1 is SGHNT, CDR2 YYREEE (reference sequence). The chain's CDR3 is CASSLRRASGNNEQFF. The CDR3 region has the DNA TGTGCCAGCAGCTTGCGAAGGGCTAGCGGCAACAATGAGCAGTTCTTC.

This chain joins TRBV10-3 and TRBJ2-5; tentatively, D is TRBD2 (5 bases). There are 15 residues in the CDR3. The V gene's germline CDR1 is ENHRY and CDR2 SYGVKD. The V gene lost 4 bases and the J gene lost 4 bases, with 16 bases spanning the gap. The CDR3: CAISGESDSPETQYF. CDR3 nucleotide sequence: TGTGCCATCAGTGGGGAGAGTGATAGCCCAGAGACCCAGTACTTC.

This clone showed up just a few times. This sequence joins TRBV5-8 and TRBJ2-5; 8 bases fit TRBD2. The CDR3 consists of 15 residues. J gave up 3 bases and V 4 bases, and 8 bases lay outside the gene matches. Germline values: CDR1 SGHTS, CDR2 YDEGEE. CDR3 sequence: CASSGGTSKEETQYF. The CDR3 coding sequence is TGTGCCAGCAGCGGGGGGACTAGTAAGGAAGAGACCCAGTACTTC.

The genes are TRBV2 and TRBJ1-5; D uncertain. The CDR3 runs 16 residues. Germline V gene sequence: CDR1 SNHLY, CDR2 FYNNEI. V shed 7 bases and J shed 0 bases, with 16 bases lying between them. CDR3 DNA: TGTGCCAGCACCGCCGAGGAGCTAAATAGCAATCAGCCCCAGCATTTT. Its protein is CASTAEELNSNQPQHF.

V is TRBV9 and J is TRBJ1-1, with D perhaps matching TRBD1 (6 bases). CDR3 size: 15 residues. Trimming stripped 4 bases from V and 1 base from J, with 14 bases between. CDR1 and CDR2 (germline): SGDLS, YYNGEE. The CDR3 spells CASSPELGGNTEAFF. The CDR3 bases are TGTGCCAGCAGCCCAGAACTAGGGGGGAACACTGAAGCTTTCTTT. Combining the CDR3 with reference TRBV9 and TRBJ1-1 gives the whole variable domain DSGVTQTPKHLITATGQRVTLRCSPRSGDLSVYWYQQSLDQGLQFLIQYYNGEERAKGNILERFSAQQFPDLHSELNLSSLELGDSALYFCASSPELGGNTEAFFGQGTRLTVV.

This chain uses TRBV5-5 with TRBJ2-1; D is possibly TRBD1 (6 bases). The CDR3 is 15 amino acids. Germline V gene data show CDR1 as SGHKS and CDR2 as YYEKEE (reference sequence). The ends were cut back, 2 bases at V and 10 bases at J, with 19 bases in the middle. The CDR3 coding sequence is TGTGCCAGCAGCTTATACAGGGTTCTATCATCGGAGCAGTTCTTC. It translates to CASSLYRVLSSEQFF. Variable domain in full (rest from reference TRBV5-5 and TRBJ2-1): DAGVTQSPTHLIKTRGQQVTLRCSPISGHKSVSWYQQVLGQGPQFIFQYYEKEERGRGNFPDRFSARQFPNYSSELNVNALLLGDSALYLCASSLYRVLSSEQFFGPGTRLTVL.

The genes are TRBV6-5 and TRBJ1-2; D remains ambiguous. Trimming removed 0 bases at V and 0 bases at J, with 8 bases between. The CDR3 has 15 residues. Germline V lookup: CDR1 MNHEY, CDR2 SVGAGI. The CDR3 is CASSYSGLANYGYTF. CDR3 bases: TGTGCCAGCAGTTACTCTGGCCTGGCTAACTATGGCTACACCTTC.

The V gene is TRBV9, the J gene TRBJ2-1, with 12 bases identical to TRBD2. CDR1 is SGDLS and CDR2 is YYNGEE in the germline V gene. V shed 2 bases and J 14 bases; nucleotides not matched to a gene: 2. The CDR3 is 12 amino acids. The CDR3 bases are TGTGCCAGCAGCGTGACTAGCGGGAGAAAGTTCTTC. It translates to CASSVTSGRKFF.

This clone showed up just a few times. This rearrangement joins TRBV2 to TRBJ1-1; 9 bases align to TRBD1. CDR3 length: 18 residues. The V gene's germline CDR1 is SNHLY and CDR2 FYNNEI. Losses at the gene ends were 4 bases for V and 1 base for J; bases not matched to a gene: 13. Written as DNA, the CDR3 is TGTGCCAGCAGTGTGATGGGACAGGGAGAAAGTTGGAACACTGAAGCTTTCTTT. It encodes CASSVMGQGESWNTEAFF.

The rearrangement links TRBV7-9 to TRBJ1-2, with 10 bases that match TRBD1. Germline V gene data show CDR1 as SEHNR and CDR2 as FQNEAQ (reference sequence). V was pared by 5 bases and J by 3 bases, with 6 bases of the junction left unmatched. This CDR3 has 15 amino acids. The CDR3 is CASSPGTGAHYGYTF. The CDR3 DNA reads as TGTGCCAGCAGCCCTGGGACAGGGGCTCACTATGGCTACACCTTC.

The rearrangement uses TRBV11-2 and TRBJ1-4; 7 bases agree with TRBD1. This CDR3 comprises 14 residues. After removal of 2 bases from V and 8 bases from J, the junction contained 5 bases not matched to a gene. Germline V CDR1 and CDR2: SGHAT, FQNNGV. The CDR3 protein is CASSLRGGGEKLFF. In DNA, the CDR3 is TGTGCCAGCAGCTTACGAGGGGGCGGAGAAAAACTGTTTTTT.

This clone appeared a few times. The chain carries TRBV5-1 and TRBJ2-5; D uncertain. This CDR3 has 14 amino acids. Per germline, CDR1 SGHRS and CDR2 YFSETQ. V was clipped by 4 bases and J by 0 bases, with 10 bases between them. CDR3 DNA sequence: TGCGCCAGCAGCCCGACGGAGTACCAAGAGACCCAGTACTTC. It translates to CASSPTEYQETQYF. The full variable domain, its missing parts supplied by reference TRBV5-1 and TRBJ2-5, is KAGVTQTPRYLIKTRGQQVTLSCSPISGHRSVSWYQQTPGQGLQFLFEYFSETQRNKGNFPGRFSGRQFSNSRSEMNVSTLELGDSALYLCASSPTEYQETQYFGPGTRLLVL.

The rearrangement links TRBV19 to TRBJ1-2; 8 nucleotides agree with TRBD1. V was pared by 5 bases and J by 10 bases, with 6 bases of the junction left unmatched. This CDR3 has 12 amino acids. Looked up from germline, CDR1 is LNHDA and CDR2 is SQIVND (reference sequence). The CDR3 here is CASSPRQGNYTF. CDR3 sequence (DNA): TGTGCCAGTAGTCCCAGACAGGGGAACTACACCTTC.

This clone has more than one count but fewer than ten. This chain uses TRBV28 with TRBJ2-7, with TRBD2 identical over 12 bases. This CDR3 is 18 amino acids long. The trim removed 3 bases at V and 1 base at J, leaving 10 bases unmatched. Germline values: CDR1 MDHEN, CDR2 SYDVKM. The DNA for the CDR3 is TGTGCCAGCAGTTTTATGCGTCCGGGACTAGCGGGTTCCTACGAGCAGTACTTC. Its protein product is CASSFMRPGLAGSYEQYF.

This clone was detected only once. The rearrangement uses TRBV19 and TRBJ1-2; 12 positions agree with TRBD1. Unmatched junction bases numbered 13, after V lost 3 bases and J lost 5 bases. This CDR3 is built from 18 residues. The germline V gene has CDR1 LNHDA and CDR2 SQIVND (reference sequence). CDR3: CASSIRPGGQGAWYGYTF. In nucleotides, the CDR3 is TGTGCCAGTAGTATTCGGCCGGGGGGACAGGGGGCTTGGTATGGCTACACCTTC.

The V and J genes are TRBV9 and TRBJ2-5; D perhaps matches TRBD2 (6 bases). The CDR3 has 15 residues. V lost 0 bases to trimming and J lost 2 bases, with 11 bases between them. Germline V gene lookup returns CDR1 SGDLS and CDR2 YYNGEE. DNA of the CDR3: TGTGCCAGCAGCGTAGGTGGACTAATACAAGAGACCCAGTACTTC. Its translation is CASSVGGLIQETQYF.

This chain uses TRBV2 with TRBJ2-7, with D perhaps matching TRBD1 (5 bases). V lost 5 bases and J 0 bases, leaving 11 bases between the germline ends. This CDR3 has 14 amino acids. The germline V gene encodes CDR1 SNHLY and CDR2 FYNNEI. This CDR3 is CASSRTKTSYEQYF. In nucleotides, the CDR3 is TGTGCCAGCAGTCGGACAAAGACCTCCTACGAGCAGTACTTC. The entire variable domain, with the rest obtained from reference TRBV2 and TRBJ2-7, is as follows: EPEVTQTPSHQVTQMGQEVILRCVPISNHLYFYWYRQILGQKVEFLVSFYNNEISEKSEIFDDQFSVERPDGSNFTLKIRSTKLEDSAMYFCASSRTKTSYEQYFGPGTRLTVT.

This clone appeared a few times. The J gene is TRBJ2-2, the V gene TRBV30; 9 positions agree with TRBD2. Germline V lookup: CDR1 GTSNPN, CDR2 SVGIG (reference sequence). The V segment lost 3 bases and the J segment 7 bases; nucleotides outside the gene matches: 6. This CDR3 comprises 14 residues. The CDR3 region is CAWRSSGEGGELFF. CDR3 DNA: TGTGCCTGGAGGTCTAGCGGGGAGGGCGGGGAGCTGTTTTTT. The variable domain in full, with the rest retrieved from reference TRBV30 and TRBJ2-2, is SQTIHQWPATLVQPVGSPLSLECTVEGTSNPNLYWYRQAAGRGLQLLFYSVGIGQISSEVPQNLSASRPQDRQFILSSKKLLLSDSGFYLCAWRSSGEGGELFFGEGSRLTVL.